A selection of T cell receptor beta chains follows, all from one sample in a study of shared clonotypes between healthy human individuals. The protocol was immunoSEQ multiplex PCR, while the TCRdb copy is restricted to in-frame clones and leaves out a portion. The sample yields more than 2 million clones, just over 90% seen once. Input material: naive CD8+ T cells from PBMCs. These receptors originate from a man between 18 and 29 years old in good health. Some clones in this sample may be carry-over from other donors' samples. The conserved cysteine and the conserved F or W are not part of the CDR3 here.

>TRBV4-3
ASSQDEGTSETDTQY
>TRBV19
ATPRGSKGDGHTEAF
>TRBV19
ASTSDSQNTEAF
>TRBV28
ASSSLDRLDSPLH
>TRBV29-1
SDSGNTIY
>TRBV10-3
AISDRIFNQPQH
>TRBV30
AWSVGTFEQY
>TRBV6-5
ASSYAGTLNEQF
>TRBV2
ASNGGWRGNTEAF
>TRBV4-3
ASSQDEEVGELF
>TRBV4-1
ASSQDRGAGNTIY
>TRBV6-5
ASSYGQPYEQY
>TRBV7-6
ASSLRASSGPLSSYNEQF
>TRBV5-1
ASSTYGTGYEQY
>TRBV19
ASRRDDSNQPQH
>TRBV2
ASSGRGDSGNRYNEQF
>TRBV5-6
ASSDEGQGGIYGYT
>TRBV9
ASSVGQGWLNEQF
>TRBV27
ASSWAVRGLPGSYEQY
>TRBV27
ASSFQVVHPGTEGFNEQF
>TRBV28
ASSFPHRDPGVEQY
>TRBV7-9
ASSFLAGREQY
>TRBV27
ASSFGTEAF
>TRBV6-6
ASSPTWNSGLYEQY
>TRBV6-1
ASGQYGYT
>TRBV10-1
ASSEFDTQY
>TRBV27
ASMLGGAVNEQF
>TRBV15
ATSAGTSSNQPQH
>TRBV9
ASSVATGRASGSYNEQF
>TRBV19
ASRDRGGADTQY